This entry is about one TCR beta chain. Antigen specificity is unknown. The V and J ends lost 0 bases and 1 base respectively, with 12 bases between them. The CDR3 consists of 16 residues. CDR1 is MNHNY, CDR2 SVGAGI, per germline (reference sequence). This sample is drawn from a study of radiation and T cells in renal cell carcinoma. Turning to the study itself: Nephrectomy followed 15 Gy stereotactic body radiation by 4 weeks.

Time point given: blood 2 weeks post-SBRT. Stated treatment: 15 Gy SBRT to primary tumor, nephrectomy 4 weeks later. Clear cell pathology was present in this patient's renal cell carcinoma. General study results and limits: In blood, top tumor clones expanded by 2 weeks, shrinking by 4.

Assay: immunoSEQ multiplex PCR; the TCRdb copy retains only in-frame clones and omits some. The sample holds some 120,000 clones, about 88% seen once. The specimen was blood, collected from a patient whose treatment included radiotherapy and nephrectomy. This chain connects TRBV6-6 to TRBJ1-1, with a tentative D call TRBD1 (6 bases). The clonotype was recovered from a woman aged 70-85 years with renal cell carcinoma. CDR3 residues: CASSYSKGGGNTEAFF. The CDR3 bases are TGTGCCAGCAGTTACTCGAAAGGAGGGGGGAACACTGAAGCTTTCTTT.